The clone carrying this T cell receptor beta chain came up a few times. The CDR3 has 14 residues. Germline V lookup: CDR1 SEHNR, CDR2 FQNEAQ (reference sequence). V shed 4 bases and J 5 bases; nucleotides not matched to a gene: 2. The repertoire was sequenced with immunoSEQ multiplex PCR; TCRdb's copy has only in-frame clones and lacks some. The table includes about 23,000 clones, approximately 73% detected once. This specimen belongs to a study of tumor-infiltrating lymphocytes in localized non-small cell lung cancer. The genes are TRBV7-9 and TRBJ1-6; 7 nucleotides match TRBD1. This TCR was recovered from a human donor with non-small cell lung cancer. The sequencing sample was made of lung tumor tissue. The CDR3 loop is CASSYGQDNSPLHF. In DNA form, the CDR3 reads TGTGCCAGCAGCTACGGACAGGATAATTCACCCCTCCACTTT.